The present T cell receptor (beta chain) was sequenced within a study of blood T cells in healthy people across ages. Study information: Template switching captured about one barcoded beta molecule per two T cells. General study results and limits: It was held that diversity estimates obtained from one million T cells represented underestimates. TCR beta diversity tracked closely with naive T cell percentage.

V gave up 5 bases and J gave up 7 bases, with 21 bases separating them. Per germline, CDR1 MGHDK and CDR2 SYGVNS. The CDR3 spans 15 residues. Concerning this clonotype: The antigen is not known.

Approximately 9.7 milliliters was the volume of peripheral blood drawn from each donor. A sample-barcoded 5' primer and a J-beta primer mix were used in a second PCR of roughly 7 to 12 cycles. TCRdb used MiXCR to reprocess the 5' RACE reads, holding one entry per CDR3 protein. The sample includes some 700,000 distinct CDR3 sequences, 20% to 25% of them seen just once. This chain connects TRBV25-1 to TRBJ2-7; D is undetermined. Sequences were obtained from blood. This receptor was obtained from a man between 65 and 79 years old in good health. The CDR3 loop is CASSPVLYAISEQYF. In DNA form, the CDR3 reads TGTGCCAGCAGTCCGGTCCTATACGCCATTTCGGAGCAGTACTTC.